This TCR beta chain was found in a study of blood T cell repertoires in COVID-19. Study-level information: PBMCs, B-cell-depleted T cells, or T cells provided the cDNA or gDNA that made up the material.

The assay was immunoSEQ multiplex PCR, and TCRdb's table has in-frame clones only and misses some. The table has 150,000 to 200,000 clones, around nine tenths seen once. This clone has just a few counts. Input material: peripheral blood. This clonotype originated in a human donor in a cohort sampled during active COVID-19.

The CDR3 DNA is TGCGCCAGCAGCCGGACAGGGAACATTCAGTACTTC. It codes for CASSRTGNIQYF. This sequence joins TRBV4-1 and TRBJ2-4; 8 bases are a match to TRBD1. This CDR3 has 12 amino acids. Germline loops: CDR1 MGHRA, CDR2 YSYEKL. The V segment lost 4 bases and the J segment 7 bases; nucleotides outside the gene matches: 0.